A single sample is the source of the 10 T cell receptor beta chains below, sequenced in a study of blood T cells in healthy people across ages. The authors ran a second PCR of about 6 to 12 cycles using a sample-barcoded 5' primer and a J-beta primer mix. TCRdb re-derived calls from the 5' RACE reads in MiXCR, one entry per CDR3 protein. The data hold about 930,000 distinct CDR3 sequences, with 25% to 30% observed a single time. Separately, the same data were catalogued under a study of T cells of mothers and their children.

Sequencing input: blood. The receptor set was obtained from a woman aged 40-49 years in good health.

The CDR3 region has the DNA TGTGCCAGCAGTTTATATCCAGGGGAGGTCAAAAACATTCAGTACTTC. Translation gives CASSLYPGEVKNIQYF. The chain is built from TRBV28 and TRBJ2-4, with D tentatively TRBD1 or TRBD2 (6 bases each). The germline CDR1 and CDR2 sequences are MDHEN and SYDVKM. The CDR3 covers 16 residues. Trimming removed 1 base from V and 3 bases from J, with 13 bases in between.

This clonotype turned up a few times. The chain carries TRBV11-2 and TRBJ2-3; weak D call: TRBD2 (6 bases). CDR1 and CDR2 (germline): SGHAT, FQNNGV. The CDR3 loop spans 13 amino acids. The ends were cut back, 5 bases at V and 8 bases at J, with 14 bases in the middle. The CDR3 loop is CASSPGSASTQYF. CDR3 bases: TGTGCCAGCAGCCCCGGGAGCGCGTCTACGCAGTATTTT. The full variable domain, in which reference TRBV11-2 and TRBJ2-3 provide the parts outside the CDR3, is EAGVAQSPRYKIIEKRQSVAFWCNPISGHATLYWYQQILGQGPKLLIQFQNNGVVDDSQLPKDRFSAERLKGVDSTLKIQPAKLEDSAVYLCASSPGSASTQYFGPGTRLTVL.

This clonotype was seen repeatedly, ten times or more. The chain is built from TRBV28 and TRBJ2-1, with D hard to call. Trimming shortened V by 7 bases and J by 0 bases, and 10 bases separated the two germline ends. Germline CDR1 MDHEN, CDR2 SYDVKM. This CDR3 is 14 amino acids long. In DNA, the CDR3 is TGTGCCAGCACTCCTTGGAACTCCTACAATGAGCAGTTCTTC. Its protein is CASTPWNSYNEQFF.

The rearrangement joins TRBV27 to TRBJ1-1; D ambiguous. CDR3 length equals 16 residues. Germline V gene data show CDR1 as MNHEY and CDR2 as SMNVEV (reference sequence). Trimming stripped 0 bases from V and 2 bases from J, with 13 bases between. The CDR3 protein is CASSLSVGQLNTEAFF. The CDR3 DNA reads as TGTGCCAGCAGTTTATCTGTAGGCCAGCTTAACACTGAAGCTTTCTTT.

There are a few counts of this clonotype. This may come from a read error, since a much larger clone is one base off. The chain has TRBV20-1 and TRBJ2-6; 7 nucleotides agree with TRBD1. There are 16 residues in the CDR3. The V gene's germline CDR1 is DFQATT and CDR2 SNEGSKA (reference sequence). Losses at the gene ends were 3 bases for V and 0 bases for J; bases not matched to a gene: 5. The CDR3, as DNA: TGCAGTGCTAGGACAGGGCGAATCTCTGGGGCCAACGTCCTGACTTTC. Translation gives CSARTGRISGANVLTF.

The chain recombines TRBV7-2 with TRBJ2-3, with 12 bases matching TRBD2. The CDR3 runs to 17 residues. Germline CDR1 is SGHTA and CDR2 is FQGNSA. V dropped 4 bases and J dropped 5; count of bases not matched to a gene: 10. CDR3 region: CASSWPLAGGPVDTQYF. In nucleotides, the CDR3 is TGTGCCAGCAGCTGGCCTCTAGCGGGGGGGCCGGTAGATACGCAGTATTTT. The full variable domain, in which reference TRBV7-2 and TRBJ2-3 provide the parts outside the CDR3, is GAGVSQSPSNKVTEKGKDVELRCDPISGHTALYWYRQSLGQGLEFLIYFQGNSAPDKSGLPSDRFSAERTGGSVSTLTIQRTQQEDSAVYLCASSWPLAGGPVDTQYFGPGTRLTVL.

The chain employs TRBV28 and TRBJ1-3; D call uncertain. CDR3 length: 15 residues. The germline CDR1 and CDR2 sequences are MDHEN and SYDVKM. Between the trimmed V and J ends, which lost 5 bases and 0 bases, there was a span of 11 bases. In nucleotides, the CDR3 is TGTGCCAGCAGTCCCCGGGCCTCCTCTGGAAACACCATATATTTT. Translation: CASSPRASSGNTIYF. Full variable domain (rest looked up from reference TRBV28 and TRBJ1-3): DVKVTQSSRYLVKRTGEKVFLECVQDMDHENMFWYRQDPGLGLRLIYFSYDVKMKEKGDIPEGYSVSREKKERFSLILESASTNQTSMYLCASSPRASSGNTIYFGEGSWLTVV.

This clonotype was counted between two and nine times. Germline and junction disagree at one end, which may indicate a read error. V gene TRBV24-1 combines with J gene TRBJ2-3; 10 bases are shared with TRBD2. This CDR3 region has 17 residues. Germline V gene lookup returns CDR1 KGHDR and CDR2 SFDVKD. The CDR3 is CAASDPVSGGSTDTQYF. CDR3 bases: TGTGCCGCCAGTGACCCAGTTAGCGGGGGGTCCACAGATACGCAGTATTTT.

The V and J genes are TRBV6-5 and TRBJ2-7; D is undetermined. Trimming stripped 6 bases from V and 6 bases from J, with 18 bases between. Germline lookup yields CDR1 MNHEY and CDR2 SVGAGI. The CDR3 has 14 amino acids. Written as DNA, the CDR3 is TGTGCCAGCAGCCTTCGGGCAGAAGGCGGCGAGCAGTACTTC. Translated: CASSLRAEGGEQYF.

This clonotype was detected only a few times. The chain combines TRBV19 with TRBJ1-2; TRBD1 matches at 7 bases. V lost 1 base, J lost 5 bases, and 7 bases stayed unmatched. The CDR3 is 15 amino acids. Germline CDR1 reads LNHDA; CDR2 reads SQIVND (reference sequence). DNA for the CDR3: TGTGCCAGTAGTATAGCCACCGGGACAGATTATGGCTACACCTTC. Amino acids: CASSIATGTDYGYTF.